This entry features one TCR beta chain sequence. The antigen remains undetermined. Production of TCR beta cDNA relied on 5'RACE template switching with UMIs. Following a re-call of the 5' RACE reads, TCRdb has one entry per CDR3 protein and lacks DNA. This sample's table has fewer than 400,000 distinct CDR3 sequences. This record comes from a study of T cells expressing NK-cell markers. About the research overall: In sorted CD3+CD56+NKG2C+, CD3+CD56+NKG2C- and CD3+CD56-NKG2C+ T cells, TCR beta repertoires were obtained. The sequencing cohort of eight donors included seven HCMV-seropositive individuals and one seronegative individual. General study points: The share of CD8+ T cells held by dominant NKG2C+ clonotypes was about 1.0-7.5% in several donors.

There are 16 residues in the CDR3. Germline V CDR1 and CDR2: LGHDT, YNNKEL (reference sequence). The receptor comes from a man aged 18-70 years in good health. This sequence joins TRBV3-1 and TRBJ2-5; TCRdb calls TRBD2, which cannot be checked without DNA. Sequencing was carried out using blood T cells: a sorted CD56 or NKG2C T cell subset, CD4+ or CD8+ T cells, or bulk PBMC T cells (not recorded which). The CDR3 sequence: CASSQDGGLRDGTQYF.